This T cell receptor beta chain was captured in a study of shared clonotypes between healthy human individuals. Findings and limits, study-wide: The naive CD4 repertoires of a handful of donors were compared, and roughly 5% of clonotypes were shared.

This clone was found a few times. What it recognizes is unknown. Deep level was the assay's run setting. TCRdb keeps only in-frame clones here, not all; method: immunoSEQ multiplex PCR. The table records 2.3 million or so clones, 80% to 95% of them present only once. The sequence was obtained from a man aged 18-30 years in good health. Some clones in this sample may be carry-over from other donors' samples. The sample consisted of naive CD4+ T cells from PBMCs. Subset in this sample: CD45RA+ positively selected.

The DNA for the CDR3 is TGTGCCAGCAGTTACGGGACAGGGAATCAGCCCCAGCATTTT. Translation gives CASSYGTGNQPQHF. V is TRBV6-5 and J is TRBJ1-5, with TRBD1 identical over 9 bases. Germline values: CDR1 MNHEY, CDR2 SVGAGI. The V and J ends lost 2 bases and 4 bases, in that order; junction bases with no gene match: 0. The CDR3 extends over 14 amino acids.